The T cell receptor beta chain described here comes from a study of breast tumors, draining lymph nodes, adjacent tissues. Study-level points and caveats: Compared with basal-like, luminal-like tumors shared significantly more repertoire with nontumor tissue. Compared with lymph nodes, tumors were less diverse; compared with nontumor tissue, more. The data were judged consistent with most tumor T cells coming from lymph node and expanding in tumor.

To note about this clonotype: Its antigen is not known.

Each CDR3 protein is one row after TCRdb ran MiXCR on the multiplex PCR reads. Among tens of thousands of distinct CDR3 sequences, approximately 45% were seen once, and the ten largest hold roughly a tenth. This CDR3 region has 16 residues. Germline lookup yields CDR1 SGDLS and CDR2 YYNGEE. J lost 8 bases, V lost 0 bases, and 7 bases had no gene match. The source is a female donor with breast cancer. Some clones in this sample may be carry-over from other donors' samples. This rearrangement joins TRBV9 to TRBJ1-6; TRBD1 matches at 8 bases. Sequencing used breast tumor tissue. CDR3 coding DNA: TGTGCCAGCAGCGTAGATGGGACAGGTTCGGATTCACCCCTCCACTTT. Translated: CASSVDGTGSDSPLHF.